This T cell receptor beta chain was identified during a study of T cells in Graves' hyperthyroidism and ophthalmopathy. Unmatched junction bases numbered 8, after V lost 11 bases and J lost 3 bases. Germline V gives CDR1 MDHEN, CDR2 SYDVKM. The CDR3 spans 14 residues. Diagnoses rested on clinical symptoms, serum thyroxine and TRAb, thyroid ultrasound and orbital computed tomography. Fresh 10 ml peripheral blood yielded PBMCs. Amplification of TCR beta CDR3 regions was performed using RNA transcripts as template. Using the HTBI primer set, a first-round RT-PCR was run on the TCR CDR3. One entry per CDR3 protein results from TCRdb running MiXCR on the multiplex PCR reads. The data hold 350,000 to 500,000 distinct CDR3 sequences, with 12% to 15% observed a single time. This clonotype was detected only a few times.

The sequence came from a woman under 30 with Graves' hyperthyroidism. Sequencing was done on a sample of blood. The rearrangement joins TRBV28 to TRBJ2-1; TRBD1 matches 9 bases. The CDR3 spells CAPRTGESYNEQFF. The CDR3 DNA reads TGTGCCCCCCGGACAGGGGAAAGCTACAATGAGCAGTTCTTC.